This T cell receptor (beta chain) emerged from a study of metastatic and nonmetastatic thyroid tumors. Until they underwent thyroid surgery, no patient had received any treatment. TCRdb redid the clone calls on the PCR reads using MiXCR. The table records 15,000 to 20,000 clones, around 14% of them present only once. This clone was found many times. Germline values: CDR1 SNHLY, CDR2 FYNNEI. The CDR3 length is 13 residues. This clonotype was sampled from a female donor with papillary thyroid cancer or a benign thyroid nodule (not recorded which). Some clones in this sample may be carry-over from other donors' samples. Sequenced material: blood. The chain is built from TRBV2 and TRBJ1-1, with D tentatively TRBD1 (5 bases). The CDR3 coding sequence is TGTGGGGGGGTAGGGAATCGGGGCACTGAAGCTTTCTTT. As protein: CGGVGNRGTEAFF.